This TCR beta chain derives from a study of T cells after yellow fever vaccination. Background on the study: It was SMART-Seq v4 Ultra Low Input that prepared the fractions with low cell numbers.

This clonotype was observed a few times. One entry per CDR3 protein, called by TCRdb with MiXCR from the 5' RACE reads. Of approximately 340,000 distinct CDR3 sequences in the sample, over 8% were seen once. The CDR3 loop spans 13 amino acids. V was clipped by 6 bases and J by 10 bases, with 18 bases between them. The chain uses TRBV12-3 or TRBV12-4 and TRBJ2-5; D is possibly TRBD2 (6 bases). The material was PBMCs, obtained on the day of the first yellow fever vaccination. The origin of this receptor is a man younger than 30 who received the YFV17D yellow fever vaccine. In DNA form, the CDR3 reads TGTGCCAGCAGGGGCACTAGCTTTCTGGACCAGTACTTC. It is translated as CASRGTSFLDQYF.